This TCR beta chain is drawn from a study of CD8+ T cells in alopecia areata. Sequencing templates came from extracted RNA that was reverse transcribed into cDNA. Sequenced by immunoSEQ multiplex PCR; TCRdb stores in-frame clones only, minus some. Seen here are approximately 150,000 clones, around 57% observed once, and the top ten hold more than 4.5%. CDR1 and CDR2 from the germline V gene are MNHEY and SMNVEV (reference sequence). The V gene lost 4 bases and the J gene lost 2 bases, with 14 bases spanning the gap. CDR3 length equals 16 residues. This chain links TRBV27 with TRBJ2-2; D is unclear. The material sequenced was CD4+ T cells sorted from blood. This TCR was recovered from a human donor in good health. In nucleotides, the CDR3 is TGTGCCAGCAGTTCCTCGACCTATTACAACACCGGGGAGCTGTTTTTT. As protein: CASSSSTYYNTGELFF.